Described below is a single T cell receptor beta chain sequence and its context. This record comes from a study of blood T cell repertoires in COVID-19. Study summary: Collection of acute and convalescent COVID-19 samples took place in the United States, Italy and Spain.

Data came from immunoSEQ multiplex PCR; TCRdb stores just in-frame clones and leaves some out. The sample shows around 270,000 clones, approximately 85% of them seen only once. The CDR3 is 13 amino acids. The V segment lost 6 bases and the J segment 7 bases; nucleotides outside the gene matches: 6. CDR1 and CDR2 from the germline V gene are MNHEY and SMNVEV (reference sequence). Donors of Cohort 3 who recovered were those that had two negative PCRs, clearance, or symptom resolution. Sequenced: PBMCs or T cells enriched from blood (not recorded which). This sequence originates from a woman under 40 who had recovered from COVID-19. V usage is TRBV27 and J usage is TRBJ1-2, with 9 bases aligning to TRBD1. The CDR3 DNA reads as TGTGCCAGCAGGGGGGACAGGGCGGCTGGCTACACCTTC. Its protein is CASRGDRAAGYTF.